This TCR beta chain was identified during a study of blood T cell repertoires in COVID-19. Across the study: Acute and convalescent COVID-19 samples came from the United States, Italy and Spain. PBMCs, B-cell-depleted T cells, or T cells provided the cDNA or gDNA that made up the material.

Trimming took off 0 bases at V and 2 bases at J, with 12 bases between the two ends. CDR1 is SGHRS, CDR2 YFSETQ, per germline. The CDR3 is made up of 16 amino acids. Authors' data handling: Nucleated cell number was recorded as an estimate derived from reference gene primer amplification. The protocol was immunoSEQ multiplex PCR, while the TCRdb copy is restricted to in-frame clones and leaves out a portion. V and J calls plus clone size are reproduced from that table; the DNA served to infer D and trimming. The profile shows more than 35,000 clones, approximately 90% of them singletons. Material for sequencing was peripheral blood. The rearrangement links TRBV5-1 to TRBJ2-1; D possibly corresponds to TRBD2 (6 bases). The sequence was obtained from a man between 70 and 80 years old with acute or convalescent COVID-19. CDR3 coding DNA: TGCGCCAGCAGCTTGGTGGAGGGGAGAGCCTACAATGAGCAGTTCTTC. Translating it yields CASSLVEGRAYNEQFF.